This TCR beta chain derives from a study of regulatory T cells in long-lasting Graves disease. This clonotype has a count of ten or more. Antigen: not known. Whole-study results and caveats: Sample size was small, which may have lowered accuracy. Peripheral blood was the sole material, not thyroid tissue.

Construction of TCR beta libraries relied on iRepertoire HTBI primers and on Arm-PCR targeting CDR3 regions. TCRdb fed the multiplex PCR reads into MiXCR, producing one record per CDR3 protein. Of roughly 220,000 distinct CDR3 sequences listed, about a sixth were seen once; the top ten hold approximately 24%. V lost 4 bases and J lost 7; bases outside the gene matches: 4. This CDR3 is built from 13 residues. Germline V gene sequence: CDR1 SNHLY, CDR2 FYNNEI. Time point defined: newly diagnosed GD, antithyroid drugs for less than 3 months. RNA extracted from PBMCs served as the sequencing template. This receptor was taken from a female donor with Graves disease. The material sequenced was peripheral blood mononuclear cells (PBMCs), taken at new diagnosis, from a patient treated with antithyroid drugs. The chain uses TRBV2 and TRBJ1-1; TRBD1 aligns across 9 bases. The CDR3 loop reads CASSGGQGLEAFF. DNA for the CDR3: TGTGCCAGCAGTGGGGGACAGGGCCTTGAAGCTTTCTTT.